This is a list of T cell receptor beta chains from one sample in a study of cytomegalovirus exposure and HLA in healthy donors. Assay: immunoSEQ multiplex PCR; the TCRdb copy retains only in-frame clones and omits some. Among roughly 100,000 clones listed, around 73% were seen once. Sample: PBMCs. Receptor source: a man aged 40-49 years in good health and CMV-seronegative. Both conserved end residues are part of each CDR3. Each record gives: clone size, V gene, D gene, J gene, CDR3 DNA, CDR3 protein. The D gene is left open where the match is weak. Clone sizes are given selectively: once, few, many, or a class where the clone is expanded.

.,TRBV4-1,.,TRBJ2-2,TGCGCCAGCAGCCAAGAGGAGGGGAGGACCGGGGAGCTGTTTTTT,CASSQEEGRTGELFF
.,TRBV5-1,TRBD1,TRBJ1-4,TGCGCCAGCAGCTTGGCGGGACAGACTAATGAAAAACTGTTTTTT,CASSLAGQTNEKLFF
.,TRBV15,.,TRBJ2-3,TGTGCCACCCGGGGTGGGCAAAGCCCTGGGGATACGCAGTATTTT,CATRGGQSPGDTQYF
few,TRBV5-1,.,TRBJ1-1,TGCGCCAGCAGAAGACAACAGGCAATGAACACTGAAGCTTTCTTT,CASRRQQAMNTEAFF
.,TRBV28,.,TRBJ1-1,TGTGCCAGCAGTGACCGAGGCCGAGAGGCTGAAGCTTTCTTT,CASSDRGREAEAFF
.,TRBV6-5,.,TRBJ2-7,TGTGCCAGCAGTTACTCCCCCCGGGGAGGCGAGCAGTACTTC,CASSYSPRGGEQYF
.,TRBV5-1,TRBD1,TRBJ1-1,TGCGCCAGCAGCCGATTTGACAGGGTCACTGAAGCTTTCTTT,CASSRFDRVTEAFF
.,TRBV2,.,TRBJ1-2,TGTGCCAGCAGTGCAGGGAGGCCGTATGGCTACACCTTC,CASSAGRPYGYTF
once,TRBV9,TRBD2,TRBJ2-1,TGTGCCAGCAGCGAGAGTAGCGGGGGGGCGTACAATGAGCAGTTCTTC,CASSESSGGAYNEQFF
.,TRBV2,.,TRBJ2-7,TGTGCCAGCAGGGAGTACGAGCAGTACTTC,CASREYEQYF
few,TRBV2,.,TRBJ2-2,TGTGCCAGCACCGAACGGGGTTACACCGGGGAGCTGTTTTTT,CASTERGYTGELFF
.,TRBV7-8,TRBD2,TRBJ2-3,TGTGCCAGCAGCTTAGAAATTGAGGTTAGCGGGGTAACAGATACGCAGTATTTT,CASSLEIEVSGVTDTQYF
.,TRBV14,TRBD1,TRBJ1-4,TGTGCCAGCAGCCAAACGACAGGGACTAATGAAAAACTGTTTTTT,CASSQTTGTNEKLFF
.,TRBV7-8,.,TRBJ1-6,TGTGCCAGCAGCTTACGAAGAGATTCACCCCTCCACTTT,CASSLRRDSPLHF
.,TRBV19,TRBD1,TRBJ1-1,TGTGCCAGTAGTACTCTGGGACAGGATTTTCAGGGGGCTTTCTTT,CASSTLGQDFQGAFF
.,TRBV7-8,TRBD1,TRBJ2-7,TGTGCCAGCAGCTTAGGGGACAGGGGGCGCTTCTACGAGCAGTACTTC,CASSLGDRGRFYEQYF
few,TRBV5-1,TRBD1,TRBJ1-4,TGCGCCAGCAGTAGACTCGGGACAGATACTGAAAAACTGTTTTTT,CASSRLGTDTEKLFF
few,TRBV30,.,TRBJ1-2,TGTGCCTTCCTACTGGTGGGGAGTGGCTACACCTTC,CAFLLVGSGYTF
.,TRBV5-1,.,TRBJ1-1,TGCGCCAGCAGCTTGGAGGGGGTAGGGACTGAAGCTTTCTTT,CASSLEGVGTEAFF
.,TRBV4-1,TRBD1,TRBJ1-3,TGCGCCAGCAGCCAACCCCTTGGGCGGACAGGAGGCTACTCTGGAAACACCATATATTTT,CASSQPLGRTGGYSGNTIYF
.,TRBV9,.,TRBJ2-4,TGTGCCAGCAGCGTTCGTGGGCAGAAAAGTGACATTCAGTACTTC,CASSVRGQKSDIQYF
few,TRBV5-1,.,TRBJ1-6,TGCGCCAGCAGCTTGGGTACGGATTCACCCCTCCACTTT,CASSLGTDSPLHF
.,TRBV10-2,TRBD2,TRBJ2-7,TGCGCCAGCAGTATGCTAGCGGGGTTCGGCGAGCAGTACTTC,CASSMLAGFGEQYF
.,TRBV4-1,TRBD2,TRBJ2-3,TGCGCCAGCAGCCTAAGTTTTCGGGGCGGGGGAAGCACAGATACGCAGTATTTT,CASSLSFRGGGSTDTQYF
.,TRBV6-4,TRBD1,TRBJ1-5,TGTGCCAGCAGTGACGAAGGACAGGGGGCTCAGCCCCAGCATTTT,CASSDEGQGAQPQHF
.,TRBV6-5,.,TRBJ1-1,TGTGCCAGCAGTTACGGGGGCCAGATGAACACTGAAGCTTTCTTT,CASSYGGQMNTEAFF
.,TRBV6-1,TRBD1,TRBJ1-5,TGTGCCAGCAGTGAAGGCGGCAGGGGGTATCAGCCCCAGCATTTT,CASSEGGRGYQPQHF
.,TRBV5-1,TRBD1,TRBJ1-1,TGCGCCAGCAATAGGACAGGGGGCGCCTTCACTGAAGCTTTCTTT,CASNRTGGAFTEAFF
.,TRBV14,TRBD1,TRBJ1-1,TGTGCCAGCAGCAGACGACAGGGCGGCCTCATGAACACTGAAGCTTTCTTT,CASSRRQGGLMNTEAFF